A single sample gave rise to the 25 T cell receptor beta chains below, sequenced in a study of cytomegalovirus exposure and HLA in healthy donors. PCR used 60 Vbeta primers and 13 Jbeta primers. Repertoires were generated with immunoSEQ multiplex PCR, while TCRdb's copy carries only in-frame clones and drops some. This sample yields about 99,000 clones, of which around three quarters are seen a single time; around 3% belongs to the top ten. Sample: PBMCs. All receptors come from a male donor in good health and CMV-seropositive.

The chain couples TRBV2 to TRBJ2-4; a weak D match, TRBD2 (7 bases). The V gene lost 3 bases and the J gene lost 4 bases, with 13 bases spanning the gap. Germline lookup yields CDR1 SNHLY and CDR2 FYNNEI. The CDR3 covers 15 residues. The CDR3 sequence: CASSDRGAGKNIQYF. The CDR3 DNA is TGTGCCAGCAGTGATCGGGGGGCCGGGAAAAACATTCAGTACTTC.

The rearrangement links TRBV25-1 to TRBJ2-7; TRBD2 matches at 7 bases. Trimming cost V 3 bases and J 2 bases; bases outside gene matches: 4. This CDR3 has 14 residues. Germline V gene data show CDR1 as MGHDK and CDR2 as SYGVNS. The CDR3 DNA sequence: TGTGCCAGCAGTGATCGGGGAGGGGCCTACGAGCAGTACTTC. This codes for CASSDRGGAYEQYF.

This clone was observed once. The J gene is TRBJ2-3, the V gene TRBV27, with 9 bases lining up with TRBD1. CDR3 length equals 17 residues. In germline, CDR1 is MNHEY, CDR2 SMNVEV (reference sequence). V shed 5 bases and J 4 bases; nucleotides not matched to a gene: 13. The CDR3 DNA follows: TGTGCCAGCAGTCCTTTACCAGGGACAGGGTCTTCAGATACGCAGTATTTT. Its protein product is CASSPLPGTGSSDTQYF.

The CDR3 DNA reads TGTGCCAGCAGCCTTAGGACAGGGTCTAACTATGGCTACACCTTC. Translation gives CASSLRTGSNYGYTF. This chain uses TRBV7-8 with TRBJ1-2; 8 bases are a match to TRBD1. Germline CDR1 is SGHVS and CDR2 is FQNEAQ. The CDR3 totals 15 residues. V dropped 5 bases and J dropped 0; count of bases not matched to a gene: 5.

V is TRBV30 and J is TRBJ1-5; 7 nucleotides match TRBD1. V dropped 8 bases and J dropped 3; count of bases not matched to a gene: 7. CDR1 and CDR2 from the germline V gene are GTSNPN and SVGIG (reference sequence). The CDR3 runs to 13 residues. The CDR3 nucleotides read TGTGCCGCAGGGACAGCCTTCAATCAGCCCCAGCATTTT. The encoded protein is CAAGTAFNQPQHF.

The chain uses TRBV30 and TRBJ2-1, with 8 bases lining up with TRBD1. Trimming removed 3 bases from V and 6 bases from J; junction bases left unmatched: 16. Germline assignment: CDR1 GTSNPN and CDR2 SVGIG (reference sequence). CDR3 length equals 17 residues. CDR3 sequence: CAWRDYLDRGAGNEQFF. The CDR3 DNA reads TGTGCCTGGAGGGATTACCTCGACAGGGGCGCGGGCAATGAGCAGTTCTTC. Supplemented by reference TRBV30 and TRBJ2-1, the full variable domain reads SQTIHQWPATLVQPVGSPLSLECTVEGTSNPNLYWYRQAAGRGLQLLFYSVGIGQISSEVPQNLSASRPQDRQFILSSKKLLLSDSGFYLCAWRDYLDRGAGNEQFFGPGTRLTVL.

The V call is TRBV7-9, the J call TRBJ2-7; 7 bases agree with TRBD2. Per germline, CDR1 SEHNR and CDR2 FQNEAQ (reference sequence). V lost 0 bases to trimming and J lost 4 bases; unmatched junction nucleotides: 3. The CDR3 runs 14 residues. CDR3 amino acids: CASSLARGTYEQYF. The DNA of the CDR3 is TGTGCCAGCAGCTTAGCGCGGGGGACTTACGAGCAGTACTTC.

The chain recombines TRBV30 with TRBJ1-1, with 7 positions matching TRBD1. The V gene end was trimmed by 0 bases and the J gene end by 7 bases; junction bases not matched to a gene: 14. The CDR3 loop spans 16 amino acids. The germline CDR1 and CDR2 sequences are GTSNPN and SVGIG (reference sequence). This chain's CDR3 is CAWSVRQGGRTGEAFF. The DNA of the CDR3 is TGTGCCTGGAGTGTGCGACAGGGTGGGAGAACAGGTGAAGCTTTCTTT.

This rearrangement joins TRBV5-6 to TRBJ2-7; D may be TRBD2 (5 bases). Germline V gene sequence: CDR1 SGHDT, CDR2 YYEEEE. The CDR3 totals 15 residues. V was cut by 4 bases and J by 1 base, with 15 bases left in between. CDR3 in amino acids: CASSPGIRGSYEQYF. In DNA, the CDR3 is TGTGCCAGCAGCCCGGGGATCCGGGGATCCTACGAGCAGTACTTC. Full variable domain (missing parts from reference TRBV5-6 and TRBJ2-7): DAGVTQSPTHLIKTRGQQVTLRCSPKSGHDTVSWYQQALGQGPQFIFQYYEEEERQRGNFPDRFSGHQFPNYSSELNVNALLLGDSALYLCASSPGIRGSYEQYFGPGTRLTVT.

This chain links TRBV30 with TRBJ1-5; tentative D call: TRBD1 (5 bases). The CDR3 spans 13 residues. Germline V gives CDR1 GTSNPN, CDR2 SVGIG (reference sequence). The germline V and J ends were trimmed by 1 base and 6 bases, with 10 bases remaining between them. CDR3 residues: CAWSAGNGQPQHF. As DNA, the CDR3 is TGTGCCTGGAGTGCAGGGAATGGTCAGCCCCAGCATTTT.

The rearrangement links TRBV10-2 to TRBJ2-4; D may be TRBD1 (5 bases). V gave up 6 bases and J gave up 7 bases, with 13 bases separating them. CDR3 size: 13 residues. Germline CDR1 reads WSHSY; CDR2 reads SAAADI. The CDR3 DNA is TGCGCCAGCAGGGGGCAGGGTGAGAACATTCAGTACTTC. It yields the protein CASRGQGENIQYF.

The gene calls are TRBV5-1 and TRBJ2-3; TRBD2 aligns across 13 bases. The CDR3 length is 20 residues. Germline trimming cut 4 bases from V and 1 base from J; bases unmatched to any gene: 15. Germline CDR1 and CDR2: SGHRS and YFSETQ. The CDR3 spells CASSTPRPGTSGIGTDTQYF. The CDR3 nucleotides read TGCGCCAGCAGCACACCACGACCCGGGACTAGCGGGATTGGCACAGATACGCAGTATTTT.

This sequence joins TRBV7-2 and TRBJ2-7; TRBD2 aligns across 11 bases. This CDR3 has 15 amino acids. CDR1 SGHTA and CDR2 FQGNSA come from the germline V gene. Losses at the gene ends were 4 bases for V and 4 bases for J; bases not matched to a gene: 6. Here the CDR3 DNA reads TGTGCCAGCAGCTCCGCCGGGACTAGCGGTTACGAGCAGTACTTC. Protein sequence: CASSSAGTSGYEQYF.

CDR3 DNA: TGTGCCAGCAGCTTGGGCGGGGCCAATGAGCAGTTCTTC. It yields the protein CASSLGGANEQFF. The rearrangement uses TRBV7-9 and TRBJ2-1, with D tentatively TRBD2 (6 bases). Germline CDR1 reads SEHNR; CDR2 reads FQNEAQ (reference sequence). This CDR3 is built from 13 residues. V was cut by 3 bases and J by 6 bases, with 9 bases left in between.

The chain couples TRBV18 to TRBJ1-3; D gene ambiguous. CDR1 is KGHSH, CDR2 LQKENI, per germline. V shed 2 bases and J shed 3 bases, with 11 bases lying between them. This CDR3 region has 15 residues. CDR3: CASSPSTEHGNTIYF. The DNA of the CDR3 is TGTGCCAGCTCACCAAGCACAGAACATGGAAACACCATATATTTT.

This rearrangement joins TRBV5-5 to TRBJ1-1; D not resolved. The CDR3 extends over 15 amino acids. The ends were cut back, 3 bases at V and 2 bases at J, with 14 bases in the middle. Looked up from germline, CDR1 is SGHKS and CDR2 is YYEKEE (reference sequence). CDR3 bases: TGTGCCAGCAGCTCCCTACAGCCGCCAAACACTGAAGCTTTCTTT. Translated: CASSSLQPPNTEAFF. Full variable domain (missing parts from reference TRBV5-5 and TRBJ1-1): DAGVTQSPTHLIKTRGQQVTLRCSPISGHKSVSWYQQVLGQGPQFIFQYYEKEERGRGNFPDRFSARQFPNYSSELNVNALLLGDSALYLCASSSLQPPNTEAFFGQGTRLTVV.

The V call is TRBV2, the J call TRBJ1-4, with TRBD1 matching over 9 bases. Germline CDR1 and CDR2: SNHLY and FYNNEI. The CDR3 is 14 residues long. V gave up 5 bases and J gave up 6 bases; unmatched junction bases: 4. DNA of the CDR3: TGTGCCAGCAGTTGGGGACAGGGATATGAAAAACTGTTTTTT. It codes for CASSWGQGYEKLFF.

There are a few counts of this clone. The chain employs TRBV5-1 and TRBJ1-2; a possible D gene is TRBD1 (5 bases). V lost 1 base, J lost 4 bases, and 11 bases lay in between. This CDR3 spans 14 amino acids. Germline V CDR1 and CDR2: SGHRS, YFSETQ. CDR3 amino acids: CASSLMGGGYGYTF. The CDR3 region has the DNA TGCGCCAGCAGCTTGATGGGGGGAGGCTATGGCTACACCTTC. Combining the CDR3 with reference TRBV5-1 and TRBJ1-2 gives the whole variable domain KAGVTQTPRYLIKTRGQQVTLSCSPISGHRSVSWYQQTPGQGLQFLFEYFSETQRNKGNFPGRFSGRQFSNSRSEMNVSTLELGDSALYLCASSLMGGGYGYTFGSGTRLTVV.

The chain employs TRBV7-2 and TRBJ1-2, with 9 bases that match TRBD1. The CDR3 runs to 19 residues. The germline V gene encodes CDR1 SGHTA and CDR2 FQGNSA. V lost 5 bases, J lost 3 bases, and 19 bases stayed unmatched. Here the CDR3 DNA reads TGTGCCAGCAGCGTCCCAAAGGACAGGGGACCCCAGATTGACTATGGCTACACCTTC. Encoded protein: CASSVPKDRGPQIDYGYTF.

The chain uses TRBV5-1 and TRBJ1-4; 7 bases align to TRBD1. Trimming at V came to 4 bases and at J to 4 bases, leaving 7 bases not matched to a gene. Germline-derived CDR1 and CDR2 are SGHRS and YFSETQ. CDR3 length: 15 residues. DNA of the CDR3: TGCGCCAGCAGCCAGTATGGGACAGATAATGAAAAACTGTTTTTT. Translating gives CASSQYGTDNEKLFF.

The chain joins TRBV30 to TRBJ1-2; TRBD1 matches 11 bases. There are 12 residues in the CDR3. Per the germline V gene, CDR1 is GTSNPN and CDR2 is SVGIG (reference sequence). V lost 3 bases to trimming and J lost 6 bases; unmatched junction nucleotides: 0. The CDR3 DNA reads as TGTGCCTGGAGGGGACAGGGGGATGGCTACACCTTC. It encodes CAWRGQGDGYTF.

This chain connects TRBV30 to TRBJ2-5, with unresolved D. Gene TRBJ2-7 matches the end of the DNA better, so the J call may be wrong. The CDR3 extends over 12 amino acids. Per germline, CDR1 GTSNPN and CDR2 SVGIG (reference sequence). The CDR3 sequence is CAWSGQIYEQYF. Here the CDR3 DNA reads TGTGCCTGGAGCGGTCAAATCTACGAGCAGTACTTC.

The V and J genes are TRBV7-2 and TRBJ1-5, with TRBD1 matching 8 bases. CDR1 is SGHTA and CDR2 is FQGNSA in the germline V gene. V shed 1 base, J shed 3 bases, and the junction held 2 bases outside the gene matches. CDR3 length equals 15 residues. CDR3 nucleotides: TGTGCCAGCAGCTTAGTGCAGGGGGCCAATCAGCCCCAGCATTTT. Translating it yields CASSLVQGANQPQHF.

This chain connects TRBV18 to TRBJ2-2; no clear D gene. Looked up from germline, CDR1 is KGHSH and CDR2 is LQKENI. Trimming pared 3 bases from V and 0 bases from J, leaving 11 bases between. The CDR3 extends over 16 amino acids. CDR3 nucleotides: TGTGCCAGCTCACCTAACCCGGGTTCGAACACCGGGGAGCTGTTTTTT. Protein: CASSPNPGSNTGELFF.

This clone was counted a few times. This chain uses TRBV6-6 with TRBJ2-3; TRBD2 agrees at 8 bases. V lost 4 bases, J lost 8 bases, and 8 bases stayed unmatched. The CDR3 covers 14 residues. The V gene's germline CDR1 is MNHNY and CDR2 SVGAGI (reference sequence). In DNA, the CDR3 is TGTGCCAGCAGTTCCGGGGGGGGCCGAGTTACGCAGTATTTT. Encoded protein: CASSSGGGRVTQYF.